These 9 T cell receptor beta chains came from one sample sequenced in a study of blood T cell repertoires in COVID-19 (dated by TCRdb to about 2020). To prepare the library, the immunoSEQ multiplex PCR assay was applied. TCRdb provides this immuneACCESS table in a form limited to in-frame rearrangements. Some clones are lacking; in checked studies, under half of them reflect an unresolved V gene, and why the rest are absent is not known. This sample lists 150,000 to 200,000 clones; roughly 84% were detected once. The top ten hold 1.5% of the sample. Sequencing was performed on peripheral blood. These receptors were obtained from a human donor in a cohort sampled during active COVID-19.

This chain joins TRBV25-1 and TRBJ2-5, with 8 nucleotides matching TRBD1. V lost 1 base, J lost 5 bases, and 6 bases stayed unmatched. The CDR3 consists of 15 residues. From germline, CDR1 is MGHDK and CDR2 SYGVNS. CDR3 nucleotides: TGTGCCAGCAGTGAATCCCAGGGGGCCGGGGAGACCCAGTACTTC. Translation gives CASSESQGAGETQYF.

V and J are TRBV4-2 and TRBJ2-3; 14 positions match TRBD2. Germline loops: CDR1 LGHNA, CDR2 YNFKEQ. This CDR3 is built from 18 residues. The junction had 7 bases not matched to a gene; V was cut back by 1 base and J by 4 bases. The CDR3 region has the DNA TGTGCCAGCAGCCAAGCCCGGGGACTAGCGGGAGAAGCAGATACGCAGTATTTT. This gives the protein CASSQARGLAGEADTQYF.

CDR3 DNA sequence: TGTGCCAGTAGTATCAAGGGGGCGGTGGTAGATACGCAGTATTTT. Residues: CASSIKGAVVDTQYF. This sequence joins TRBV19 and TRBJ2-3; 7 bases are shared with TRBD1. The length of the CDR3 is 15 residues. Trimming cost V 3 bases and J 5 bases; bases outside gene matches: 8. Germline loops: CDR1 LNHDA, CDR2 SQIVND (reference sequence).

The J gene is TRBJ1-1, the V gene TRBV28; 9 nucleotides agree with TRBD1. CDR1 and CDR2 (germline): MDHEN, SYDVKM. This CDR3 spans 16 amino acids. V lost 3 bases and J lost 4; bases outside the gene matches: 9. For the CDR3, the DNA is TGTGCCAGCAGTTTGATCGGGACAGGGAGCGGCACTGAAGCTTTCTTT. The encoded protein is CASSLIGTGSGTEAFF.

The gene calls are TRBV15 and TRBJ2-5; 13 bases agree with TRBD2. This CDR3 region has 15 residues. Germline CDR1 is LNHNV and CDR2 is YYDKDF (reference sequence). V lost 1 base to trimming and J lost 4 bases; unmatched junction nucleotides: 0. For the CDR3, the DNA is TGTGCCACCAGCAGAGGGACTAGCGGGGGAGAGACCCAGTACTTC. It codes for CATSRGTSGGETQYF.

J is TRBJ2-7 and V is TRBV27, with TRBD1 matching 9 bases. CDR1 is MNHEY, CDR2 SMNVEV, per germline (reference sequence). This CDR3 spans 15 amino acids. J was trimmed by 4 bases and V by 5 bases; bases with no gene match: 9. CDR3 loop: CASSLAGQGPYEQYF. CDR3 DNA: TGTGCCAGCAGTCTGGCGGGACAGGGTCCTTACGAGCAGTACTTC.

V is TRBV4-1 and J is TRBJ2-1, with D maybe TRBD1 (6 bases). In germline, CDR1 is MGHRA, CDR2 YSYEKL. The germline V and J ends were trimmed by 0 bases and 0 bases, with 15 bases remaining between them. The CDR3 contains 18 residues. The CDR3 reads CASSQDHRTASSYNEQFF. In DNA form, the CDR3 reads TGCGCCAGCAGCCAAGATCATCGGACAGCGAGCTCCTACAATGAGCAGTTCTTC.

The rearrangement uses TRBV9 and TRBJ1-1; D not resolved. CDR1 and CDR2 from the germline V gene are SGDLS and YYNGEE. The CDR3 runs to 14 residues. V lost 1 base and J 1 base, leaving 8 bases between the germline ends. CDR3 nucleotide sequence: TGTGCCAGCAGCGTACTTGACTCGAACACTGAAGCTTTCTTT. It yields the protein CASSVLDSNTEAFF.

The genes are TRBV5-6 and TRBJ2-7; TRBD2 agrees at 11 bases. V lost 1 base, J lost 4 bases, and 4 bases stayed unmatched. Germline loops: CDR1 SGHDT, CDR2 YYEEEE. The CDR3 runs to 15 residues. CDR3 region: CASSLTSGSVYEQYF. In DNA form, the CDR3 reads TGTGCCAGCAGCTTGACTAGCGGGAGTGTATACGAGCAGTACTTC.